This T cell receptor beta chain was profiled in a study of T cell responses to AZD1222 COVID-19 vaccine. Assay: immunoSEQ multiplex PCR; the TCRdb copy retains only in-frame clones and omits some. Among 90,000 to 120,000 clones listed, 89% were seen once. Deletions cut 3 bases from V and 7 bases from J, with 18 bases between. The CDR3 is 15 residues long. Germline V gene sequence: CDR1 LGHDT, CDR2 YNNKEL (reference sequence). The sequencing here drew on peripheral blood, taken on day 0 of AZD1222 vaccination. This chain links TRBV3-1 (or the pseudogene TRBV3-2) with TRBJ2-5, with a weak D call TRBD2 (5 bases). The TCR comes from an adult in good health. This chain's CDR3 is CASSQDPGNRGTQYF. DNA for the CDR3: TGTGCCAGCAGCCAGGATCCCGGGAATCGAGGGACCCAGTACTTC.